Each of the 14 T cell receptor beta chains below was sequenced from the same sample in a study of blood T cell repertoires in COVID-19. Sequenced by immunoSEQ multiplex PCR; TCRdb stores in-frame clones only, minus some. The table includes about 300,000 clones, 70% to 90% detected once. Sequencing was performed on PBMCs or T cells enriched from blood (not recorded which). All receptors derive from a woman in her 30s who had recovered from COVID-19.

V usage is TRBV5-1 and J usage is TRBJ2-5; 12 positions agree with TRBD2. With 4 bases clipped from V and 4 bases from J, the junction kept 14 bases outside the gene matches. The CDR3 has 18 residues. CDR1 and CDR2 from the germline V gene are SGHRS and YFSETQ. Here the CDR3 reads CASSTGGLAGGIVETQYF. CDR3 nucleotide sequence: TGCGCCAGCAGCACCGGAGGTCTAGCGGGGGGGATTGTAGAGACCCAGTACTTC.

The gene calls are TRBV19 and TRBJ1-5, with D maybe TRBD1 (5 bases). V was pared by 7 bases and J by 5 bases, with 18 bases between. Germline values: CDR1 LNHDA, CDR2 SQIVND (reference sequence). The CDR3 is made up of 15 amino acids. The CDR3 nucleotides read TGTGCCAGTAAGGGCAGGGCGTTGGGCTATCAGCCCCAGCATTTT. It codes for CASKGRALGYQPQHF.

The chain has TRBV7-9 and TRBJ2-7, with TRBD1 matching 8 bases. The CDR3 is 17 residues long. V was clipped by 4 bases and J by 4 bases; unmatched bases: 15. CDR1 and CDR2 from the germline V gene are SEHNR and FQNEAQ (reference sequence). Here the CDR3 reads CASSYKKTQGASYEQYF. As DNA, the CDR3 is TGTGCCAGCAGCTACAAGAAAACCCAGGGGGCTTCTTACGAGCAGTACTTC.

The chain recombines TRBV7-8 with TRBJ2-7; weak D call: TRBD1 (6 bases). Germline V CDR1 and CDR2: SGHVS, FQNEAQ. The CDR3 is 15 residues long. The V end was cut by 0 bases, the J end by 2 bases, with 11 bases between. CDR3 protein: CASSLAGQGTYEQYF. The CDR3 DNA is TGTGCCAGCAGCTTAGCAGGCCAGGGGACCTACGAGCAGTACTTC.

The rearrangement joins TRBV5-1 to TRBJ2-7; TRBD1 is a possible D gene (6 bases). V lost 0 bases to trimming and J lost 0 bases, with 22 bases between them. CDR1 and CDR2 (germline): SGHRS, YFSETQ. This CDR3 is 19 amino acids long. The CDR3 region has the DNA TGCGCCAGCAGCTTGGGTCACAGGGCCCAGCTCTGGAGCTCCTACGAGCAGTACTTC. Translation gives CASSLGHRAQLWSSYEQYF.

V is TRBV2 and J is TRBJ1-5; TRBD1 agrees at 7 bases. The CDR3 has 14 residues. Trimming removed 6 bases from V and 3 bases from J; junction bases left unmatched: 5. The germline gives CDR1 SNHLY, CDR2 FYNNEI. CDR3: CASSRTGANQPQHF. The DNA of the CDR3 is TGTGCCAGCAGCCGAACAGGGGCCAATCAGCCCCAGCATTTT.

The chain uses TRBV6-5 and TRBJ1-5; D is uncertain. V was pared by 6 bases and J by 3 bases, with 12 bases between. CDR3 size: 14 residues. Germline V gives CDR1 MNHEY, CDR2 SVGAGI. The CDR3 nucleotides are TGTGCCAGCAGCGCCGGCGGTTCCAATCAGCCCCAGCATTTT. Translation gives CASSAGGSNQPQHF.

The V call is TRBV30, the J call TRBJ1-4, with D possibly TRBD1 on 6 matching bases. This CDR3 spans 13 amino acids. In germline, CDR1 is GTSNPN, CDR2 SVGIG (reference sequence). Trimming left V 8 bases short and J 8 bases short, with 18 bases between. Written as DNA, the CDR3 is TGTGCCACCCAACGCGACAGGAGGGAAAAACTGTTTTTT. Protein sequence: CATQRDRREKLFF.

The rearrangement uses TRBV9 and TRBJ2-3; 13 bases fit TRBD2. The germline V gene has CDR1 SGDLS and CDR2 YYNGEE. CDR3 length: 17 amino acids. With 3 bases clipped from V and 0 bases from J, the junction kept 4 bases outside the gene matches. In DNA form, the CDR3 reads TGTGCCAGCAGCGGACTAGCGGGGGGAGATAGCACAGATACGCAGTATTTT. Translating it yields CASSGLAGGDSTDTQYF.

The CDR3 DNA reads TGTGCCAGCACCCGGGGAGGATTTGGGAACACCATATATTTT. It encodes CASTRGGFGNTIYF. The genes are TRBV9 and TRBJ1-3; D remains ambiguous. Germline CDR1 and CDR2: SGDLS and YYNGEE. V was clipped by 6 bases and J by 7 bases, with 17 bases between them. The length of the CDR3 is 14 residues.

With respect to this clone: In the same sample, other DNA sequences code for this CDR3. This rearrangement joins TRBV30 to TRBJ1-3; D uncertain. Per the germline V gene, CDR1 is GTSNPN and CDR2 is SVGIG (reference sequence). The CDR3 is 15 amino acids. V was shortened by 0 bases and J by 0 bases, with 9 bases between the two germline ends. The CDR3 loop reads CAWSVRGRSGNTIYF. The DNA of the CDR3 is TGTGCCTGGAGTGTACGAGGCCGCTCTGGAAACACCATATATTTT.

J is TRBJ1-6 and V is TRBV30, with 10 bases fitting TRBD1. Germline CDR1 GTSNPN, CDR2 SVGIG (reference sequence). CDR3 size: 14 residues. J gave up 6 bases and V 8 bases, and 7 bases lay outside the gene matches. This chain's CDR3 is CAARRTGGNSPLHF. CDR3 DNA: TGTGCCGCCCGGAGGACAGGGGGTAATTCACCCCTCCACTTT.

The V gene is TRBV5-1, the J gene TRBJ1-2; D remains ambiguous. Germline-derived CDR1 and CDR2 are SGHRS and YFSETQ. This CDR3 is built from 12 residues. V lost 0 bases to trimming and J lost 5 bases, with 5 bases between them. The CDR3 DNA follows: TGCGCCAGCAGCTTGGGTAATTATGGCTACACCTTC. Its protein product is CASSLGNYGYTF. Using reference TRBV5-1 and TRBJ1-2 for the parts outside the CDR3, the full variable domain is KAGVTQTPRYLIKTRGQQVTLSCSPISGHRSVSWYQQTPGQGLQFLFEYFSETQRNKGNFPGRFSGRQFSNSRSEMNVSTLELGDSALYLCASSLGNYGYTFGSGTRLTVV.

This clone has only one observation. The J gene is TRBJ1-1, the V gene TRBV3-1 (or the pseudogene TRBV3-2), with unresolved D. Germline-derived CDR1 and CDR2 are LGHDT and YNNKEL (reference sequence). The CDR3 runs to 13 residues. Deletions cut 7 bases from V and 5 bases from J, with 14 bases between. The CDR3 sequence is CASTDLEGTEAFF. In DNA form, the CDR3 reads TGTGCCAGCACGGATCTCGAGGGAACTGAAGCTTTCTTT.